These T cell receptor beta chains were read from a single sample in a study of blood T cell repertoires in COVID-19. Libraries were prepared by immunoSEQ multiplex PCR; TCRdb keeps only in-frame clonotypes and omits some of them. The data hold about 200,000 clones, with around nine tenths observed a single time. The sequenced sample was peripheral blood. The receptors here all came from a woman aged 40 to 55 with acute or convalescent COVID-19. CDR3s include the opening cysteine and the closing phenylalanine or tryptophan. Fields, in order: D gene, CDR3 length, clone size, J gene, V gene, CDR3 protein, CDR3 DNA. A D gene is named only where the DNA matches it firmly. Expanded clones are given a class, and other clones once, few, many or no size at all.

d_gene: NA
len: 17
abundance: NA
j_gene: TRBJ2-1
v_gene: TRBV7-2
CDR3aa: CASSFNEPGGPYNEQFF
CDR3nt: TGTGCCAGCAGCTTTAATGAGCCCGGGGGGCCGTACAATGAGCAGTTCTTC

d_gene: NA
len: 15
abundance: NA
j_gene: TRBJ1-6
v_gene: TRBV3-1/TRBV3-2
CDR3aa: CASSQRGEGNSPLHF
CDR3nt: TGTGCCAGCAGCCAAAGAGGGGAGGGTAATTCACCCCTCCACTTT

d_gene: NA
len: 14
abundance: NA
j_gene: TRBJ2-3
v_gene: TRBV10-3
CDR3aa: CATGTDTSTDTQYF
CDR3nt: TGTGCCACCGGCACAGACACTAGCACAGATACGCAGTATTTT

d_gene: NA
len: 17
abundance: NA
j_gene: TRBJ1-2
v_gene: TRBV19
CDR3aa: CASTIRTVRTTNYGYTF
CDR3nt: TGTGCCAGTACCATTCGGACTGTCCGAACCACTAACTATGGCTACACCTTC

d_gene: NA
len: 16
abundance: NA
j_gene: TRBJ1-6
v_gene: TRBV6-5
CDR3aa: CASSYGTGISDSPLHF
CDR3nt: TGTGCCAGCAGTTACGGCACCGGGATATCAGATTCACCCCTCCACTTT

d_gene: NA
len: 14
abundance: NA
j_gene: TRBJ1-3
v_gene: TRBV15
CDR3aa: CATSTGVSGNTIYF
CDR3nt: TGTGCCACCAGCACAGGGGTTTCTGGAAACACCATATATTTT

d_gene: NA
len: 14
abundance: NA
j_gene: TRBJ1-1
v_gene: TRBV11-2
CDR3aa: CASSHKTSNTEAFF
CDR3nt: TGTGCCAGCAGCCACAAGACTTCGAACACTGAAGCTTTCTTT

d_gene: TRBD1
len: 15
abundance: few
j_gene: TRBJ1-4
v_gene: TRBV4-1
CDR3aa: CASSTYRGENEKLFF
CDR3nt: TGCGCCAGCAGCACGTACAGGGGGGAAAATGAAAAACTGTTTTTT

d_gene: TRBD2
len: 15
abundance: NA
j_gene: TRBJ2-1
v_gene: TRBV27
CDR3aa: CASSFRAGVNNEQFF
CDR3nt: TGTGCCAGCAGTTTCCGAGCGGGGGTCAACAATGAGCAGTTCTTC

d_gene: NA
len: 14
abundance: once
j_gene: TRBJ2-4
v_gene: TRBV19
CDR3aa: CASSISGGKNIQYF
CDR3nt: TGTGCCAGTAGTATATCAGGTGGAAAAAACATTCAGTACTTC

d_gene: NA
len: 14
abundance: NA
j_gene: TRBJ1-1
v_gene: TRBV19
CDR3aa: CASSVAGPNTEAFF
CDR3nt: TGTGCCAGTAGTGTCGCGGGCCCGAACACTGAAGCTTTCTTT

d_gene: TRBD2
len: 12
abundance: NA
j_gene: TRBJ2-5
v_gene: TRBV2
CDR3aa: CASLREGETQYF
CDR3nt: TGTGCCAGCCTAAGGGAGGGCGAGACCCAGTACTTC

d_gene: TRBD1
len: 16
abundance: NA
j_gene: TRBJ1-5
v_gene: TRBV6-5
CDR3aa: CASSYSDRLGNQPQHF
CDR3nt: TGTGCCAGCAGTTACTCGGACAGGTTGGGCAATCAGCCCCAGCATTTT

d_gene: TRBD2
len: 18
abundance: few
j_gene: TRBJ2-1
v_gene: TRBV11-2
CDR3aa: CASSRTSGGPLSYNEQFF
CDR3nt: TGTGCCAGCAGCCGGACTAGCGGGGGGCCTCTCTCCTACAATGAGCAGTTCTTC

d_gene: NA
len: 11
abundance: NA
j_gene: TRBJ2-1
v_gene: TRBV19
CDR3aa: CASSIVDEQFF
CDR3nt: TGTGCCAGTAGCATAGTAGATGAGCAGTTCTTC

d_gene: TRBD1
len: 15
abundance: NA
j_gene: TRBJ1-5
v_gene: TRBV19
CDR3aa: CASIQSGTDNQPQHF
CDR3nt: TGTGCCAGTATTCAATCCGGGACAGACAATCAGCCCCAGCATTTT

d_gene: TRBD1
len: 16
abundance: once
j_gene: TRBJ1-6
v_gene: TRBV9
CDR3aa: CASSSDAGTGNSPLHF
CDR3nt: TGTGCCAGCAGCTCTGACGCGGGGACAGGGAATTCACCCCTCCACTTT

d_gene: TRBD1
len: 15
abundance: NA
j_gene: TRBJ1-2
v_gene: TRBV19
CDR3aa: CASSHWDRKRYGYTF
CDR3nt: TGTGCCAGTAGTCATTGGGACAGGAAAAGGTATGGCTACACCTTC

d_gene: NA
len: 14
abundance: once
j_gene: TRBJ1-4
v_gene: TRBV5-6
CDR3aa: CASSWGPRNEKLFF
CDR3nt: TGTGCCAGCAGCTGGGGGCCCCGCAATGAAAAACTGTTTTTT

d_gene: TRBD1
len: 13
abundance: NA
j_gene: TRBJ1-2
v_gene: TRBV12-3/TRBV12-4
CDR3aa: CASRQGQGHGYTF
CDR3nt: TGTGCCAGCAGACAAGGACAGGGCCATGGCTACACCTTC

d_gene: NA
len: 16
abundance: NA
j_gene: TRBJ2-5
v_gene: TRBV3-1/TRBV3-2
CDR3aa: CASSQTMWGLQETQYF
CDR3nt: TGTGCCAGCAGCCAAACCATGTGGGGACTCCAAGAGACCCAGTACTTC

d_gene: TRBD1
len: 16
abundance: NA
j_gene: TRBJ1-6
v_gene: TRBV7-9
CDR3aa: CASSDFGTDYNSPLHF
CDR3nt: TGTGCCAGCAGCGACTTCGGGACAGACTATAATTCACCCCTCCACTTT

d_gene: TRBD2
len: 19
abundance: NA
j_gene: TRBJ2-3
v_gene: TRBV5-1
CDR3aa: CASSLSGTSGTYSTDTQYF
CDR3nt: TGCGCCAGCAGCTTATCCGGGACTAGCGGGACCTATAGCACAGATACGCAGTATTTT

d_gene: TRBD1
len: 14
abundance: NA
j_gene: TRBJ1-1
v_gene: TRBV11-3
CDR3aa: CASSPAGGLTEAFF
CDR3nt: TGTGCCAGCAGCCCCGCAGGGGGGTTAACTGAAGCTTTCTTT

d_gene: NA
len: 12
abundance: NA
j_gene: TRBJ2-2
v_gene: TRBV10-3
CDR3aa: CAIRQGDGELFF
CDR3nt: TGTGCCATCAGACAGGGCGACGGGGAGCTGTTTTTT

d_gene: NA
len: 13
abundance: NA
j_gene: TRBJ1-1
v_gene: TRBV27
CDR3aa: CASSWQKNTEAFF
CDR3nt: TGTGCCAGCAGTTGGCAGAAGAACACTGAAGCTTTCTTT

d_gene: NA
len: 16
abundance: once
j_gene: TRBJ2-2
v_gene: TRBV29-1
CDR3aa: CSVLLIGGVGTGELFF
CDR3nt: TGCAGCGTCCTCCTAATTGGGGGCGTGGGCACCGGGGAGCTGTTTTTT

d_gene: TRBD2
len: 13
abundance: NA
j_gene: TRBJ2-5
v_gene: TRBV5-1
CDR3aa: CASSLDGGVTQYF
CDR3nt: TGCGCCAGCAGCTTGGATGGGGGGGTGACCCAGTACTTC

d_gene: NA
len: 16
abundance: NA
j_gene: TRBJ1-4
v_gene: TRBV4-1
CDR3aa: CASSQEVPYRAEKLFF
CDR3nt: TGCGCCAGCAGCCAAGAGGTACCCTACAGGGCTGAAAAACTGTTTTTT

d_gene: NA
len: 13
abundance: NA
j_gene: TRBJ1-5
v_gene: TRBV30
CDR3aa: CAWATGTNQPQHF
CDR3nt: TGTGCCTGGGCGACAGGTACCAATCAGCCCCAGCATTTT

d_gene: NA
len: 18
abundance: NA
j_gene: TRBJ1-1
v_gene: TRBV5-6
CDR3aa: CASSLLRFERGRWTEAFF
CDR3nt: TGTGCCAGCAGCTTACTTCGTTTTGAAAGGGGCCGGTGGACTGAAGCTTTCTTT

d_gene: TRBD1
len: 15
abundance: few
j_gene: TRBJ1-2
v_gene: TRBV5-5
CDR3aa: CASRLSPGQYYGYTF
CDR3nt: TGTGCCAGCAGACTATCCCCGGGACAGTACTATGGCTACACCTTC